The 6 T cell receptor beta chains listed next were all sequenced from one sample in a study of T-cell memory formation after mild COVID-19. TCRdb reprocessed the 5' RACE reads with MiXCR, giving one entry per CDR3 protein. This sample carries more than 350,000 distinct CDR3 sequences, approximately 15% of them seen once, and the ten largest clones take about a fifth. Input material: PBMCs or a T cell subset sorted from them (not recorded which). The receptors were sampled from a man younger than 35 who had mild COVID-19 (a few samples of this study predate the infection). Cell type and time point are not known.

This clonotype has more than one count but fewer than ten. V and J are TRBV29-1 and TRBJ2-3; D may be TRBD1 or TRBD2 (5 bases each). The CDR3 runs 14 residues. Germline CDR1 reads SQVTM; CDR2 reads ANQGSEA. V gave up 3 bases and J gave up 2 bases, with 12 bases separating them. The CDR3 bases are TGCAGCGTTGAGTGGGGACCGAACACAGATACGCAGTATTTT. It translates to CSVEWGPNTDTQYF.

The table lists this clonotype with a few counts. The chain joins TRBV7-8 to TRBJ2-3, with D possibly TRBD2 on 5 matching bases. Germline values: CDR1 SGHVS, CDR2 FQNEAQ. Trimming took off 5 bases at V and 1 base at J, with 10 bases between the two ends. This CDR3 spans 14 amino acids. In DNA, the CDR3 is TGTGCCAGCAGCCCCCAGAGGGGCACAGATACGCAGTATTTT. Its translation: CASSPQRGTDTQYF.

This clonotype appeared a few times. This chain uses TRBV5-1 with TRBJ2-6; TRBD1 aligns across 7 bases. Trimming at V came to 4 bases and at J to 2 bases, leaving 9 bases not matched to a gene. The CDR3 runs 17 residues. CDR1 is SGHRS and CDR2 is YFSETQ in the germline V gene. The CDR3: CASSPWGDRAGANVLTF. CDR3 bases: TGCGCCAGCAGCCCCTGGGGCGACAGGGCTGGGGCCAACGTCCTGACTTTC.

V and J are TRBV29-1 and TRBJ2-5; D might be TRBD1 (5 bases). This CDR3 contains 13 residues. The germline V gene has CDR1 SQVTM and CDR2 ANQGSEA. V lost 6 bases, J lost 2 bases, and 13 bases lay in between. The CDR3 loop is CSVPRGSQETQYF. CDR3 sequence (DNA): TGCAGCGTCCCTAGGGGTTCTCAAGAGACCCAGTACTTC.

The chain recombines TRBV5-1 with TRBJ2-5; 10 bases line up with TRBD2. The CDR3 has 15 residues. Germline V gene lookup returns CDR1 SGHRS and CDR2 YFSETQ. Trimming took 0 bases from V and 5 from J; bases not matched to a gene: 4. CDR3 loop: CASSLVLAGRETQYF. DNA for the CDR3: TGCGCCAGCAGCTTGGTACTAGCGGGGCGCGAGACCCAGTACTTC.

The rearrangement joins TRBV11-2 to TRBJ2-3; possibly TRBD2 for D (5 bases). Germline CDR1 is SGHAT and CDR2 is FQNNGV. The V gene lost 6 bases and the J gene lost 4 bases, with 32 bases spanning the gap. The CDR3 runs 20 residues. DNA for the CDR3: TGTGCCAGCAGACCACAATTCGGTGAGGGAGCTCATCTTCTCTCAGATACGCAGTATTTT. Its translation: CASRPQFGEGAHLLSDTQYF.